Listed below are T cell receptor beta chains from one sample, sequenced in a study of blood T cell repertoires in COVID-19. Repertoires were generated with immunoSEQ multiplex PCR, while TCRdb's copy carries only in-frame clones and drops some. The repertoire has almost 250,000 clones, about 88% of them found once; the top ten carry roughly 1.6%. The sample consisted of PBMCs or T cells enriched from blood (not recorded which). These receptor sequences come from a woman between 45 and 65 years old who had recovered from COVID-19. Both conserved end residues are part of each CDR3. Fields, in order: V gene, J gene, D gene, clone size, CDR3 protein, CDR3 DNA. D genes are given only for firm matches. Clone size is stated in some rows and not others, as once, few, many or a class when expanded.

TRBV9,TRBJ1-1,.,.,CASSGGVNTEAFF,TGTGCCAGCAGCGGAGGTGTTAACACTGAAGCTTTCTTT
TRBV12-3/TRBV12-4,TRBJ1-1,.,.,CASRYTGAEAFF,TGTGCCAGCAGGTACACAGGCGCTGAAGCTTTCTTT
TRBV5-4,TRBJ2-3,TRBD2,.,CASSLSRGLVIPTRADTQYF,TGTGCCAGCAGCTTAAGTAGGGGACTAGTTATTCCAACACGGGCAGATACGCAGTATTTT
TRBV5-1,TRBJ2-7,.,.,CASSLDQGRYEQYF,TGCGCCAGCAGCTTGGATCAGGGAAGATACGAGCAGTACTTC
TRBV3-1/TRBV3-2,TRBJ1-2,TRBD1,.,CASSDRGLYYGYTF,TGTGCCAGCAGCGACAGGGGGCTCTACTATGGCTACACCTTC
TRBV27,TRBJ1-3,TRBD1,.,CASSSYRGGNTIYF,TGTGCCAGCAGTTCCTACAGGGGTGGAAACACCATATATTTT
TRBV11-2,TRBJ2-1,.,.,CASSLVGRGYSTNEQFF,TGTGCCAGCAGCTTAGTTGGTCGAGGCTACTCTACGAATGAGCAGTTCTTC
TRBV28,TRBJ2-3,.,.,CASPITPGLNDFTDTQYF,TGTGCCAGCCCTATCACCCCTGGACTTAACGACTTCACAGATACGCAGTATTTT
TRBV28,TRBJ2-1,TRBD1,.,CASRGQGFQYNEQFF,TGTGCCAGCAGGGGACAGGGGTTCCAATACAATGAGCAGTTCTTC
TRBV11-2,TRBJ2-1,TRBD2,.,CASSLMPLAGVGYNEQFF,TGTGCCAGCAGCTTAATGCCTTTAGCGGGAGTGGGGTACAATGAGCAGTTCTTC
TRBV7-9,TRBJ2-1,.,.,CASSLVRGNNEQFF,TGTGCCAGCAGCTTAGTCCGGGGGAACAATGAGCAGTTCTTC
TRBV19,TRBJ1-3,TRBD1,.,CASSMQGAPGNTIYF,TGTGCCAGTAGTATGCAGGGGGCGCCGGGAAACACCATATATTTT
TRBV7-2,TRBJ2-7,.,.,CASSLWAYYEQYF,TGTGCCAGCAGCTTATGGGCGTACTACGAGCAGTACTTC
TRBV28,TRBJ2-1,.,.,CASSSNNEQFF,TGTGCCAGCAGTTCTAACAATGAGCAGTTCTTC
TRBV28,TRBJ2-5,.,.,CASSLLQGPVGTQYF,TGTGCCAGCAGTCTCCTCCAGGGGCCCGTAGGTACCCAGTACTTC
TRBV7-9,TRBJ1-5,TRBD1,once,CASSLTGGGNQPQHF,TGTGCCAGCAGCTTAACAGGGGGCGGCAATCAGCCCCAGCATTTT
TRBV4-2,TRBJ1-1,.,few,CASSPEGNTEAFF,TGTGCCAGCAGCCCCGAGGGGAACACTGAAGCTTTCTTT
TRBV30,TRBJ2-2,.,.,CAWTNSIGGGELFF,TGTGCCTGGACCAACAGTATCGGAGGCGGGGAGCTGTTTTTT
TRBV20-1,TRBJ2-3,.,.,CSASVAPTDTQYF,TGCAGTGCTAGTGTGGCTCCCACAGATACGCAGTATTTT
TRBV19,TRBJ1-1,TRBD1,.,CASSAYRGNTEAFF,TGTGCCAGTAGTGCCTACAGGGGGAACACTGAAGCTTTCTTT
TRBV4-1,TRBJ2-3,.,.,CASSQGQGSSTDTQYF,TGCGCCAGCAGCCAAGGGCAGGGCTCCAGCACAGATACGCAGTATTTT
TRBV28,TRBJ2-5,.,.,CASSPGLQETQYF,TGTGCCAGCAGCCCAGGGCTCCAAGAGACCCAGTACTTC
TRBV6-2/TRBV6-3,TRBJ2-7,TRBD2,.,CASSYFPTSGRTGNNEQYF,TGTGCCAGCAGTTACTTCCCGACTAGCGGGAGGACTGGAAATAACGAGCAGTACTTC
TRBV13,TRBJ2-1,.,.,CASSLDRGASYNEQFF,TGTGCCAGCAGCTTAGACCGCGGGGCCTCCTACAATGAGCAGTTCTTC
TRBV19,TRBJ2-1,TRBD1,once,CASSNPRRTGRHSYNEQFF,TGTGCCAGTAGTAACCCCCGGAGGACAGGCCGCCACTCCTACAATGAGCAGTTCTTC
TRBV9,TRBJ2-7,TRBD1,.,CASSDPYTGDSYEQYF,TGTGCCAGCAGCGACCCCTATACAGGGGACTCCTACGAGCAGTACTTC
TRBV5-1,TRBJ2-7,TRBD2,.,CASSLAAGLAGGLSYEQYF,TGCGCCAGCAGCTTGGCCGCCGGGCTAGCGGGAGGTCTCTCCTACGAGCAGTACTTC
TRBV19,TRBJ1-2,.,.,CASSMKGLNYGYTF,TGTGCCAGTAGTATGAAGGGACTGAACTATGGCTACACCTTC
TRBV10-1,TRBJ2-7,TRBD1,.,CASSEGTATYEQYF,TGCGCCAGCAGTGAAGGGACAGCCACCTACGAGCAGTACTTC
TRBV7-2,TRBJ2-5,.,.,CASSLTGVRETQYF,TGTGCCAGCAGCTTAACGGGAGTTCGGGAGACCCAGTACTTC
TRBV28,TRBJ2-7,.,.,CASSFAGLLGDEQYF,TGTGCCAGCAGTTTTGCCGGGCTCTTAGGGGACGAGCAGTACTTC
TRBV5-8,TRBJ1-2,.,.,CASTVANYGYTF,TGTGCCAGCACCGTAGCTAACTATGGCTACACCTTC
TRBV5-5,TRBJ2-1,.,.,CASSSRTTTSSYNEQFF,TGTGCCAGCAGCTCTCGGACTACTACGAGCTCCTACAATGAGCAGTTCTTC
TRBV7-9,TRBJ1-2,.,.,CASSLYPPNSARGYGYTF,TGTGCCAGCAGCTTATACCCCCCCAATAGCGCCCGGGGCTATGGCTACACCTTC
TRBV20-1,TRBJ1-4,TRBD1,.,CSASEPGQGLEKLFF,TGCAGTGCTAGTGAACCGGGACAGGGGCTCGAAAAACTGTTTTTT
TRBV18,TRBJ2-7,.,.,CASSPPAAYEQYF,TGTGCCAGCTCACCACCGGCTGCCTACGAGCAGTACTTC
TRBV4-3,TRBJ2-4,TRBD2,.,CASSSPGLAGSGQNIQYF,TGCGCCAGCAGTTCACCGGGACTAGCGGGATCGGGCCAAAACATTCAGTACTTC
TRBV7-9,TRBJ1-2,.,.,CATSRPAVFYGYTF,TGTGCCACAAGCAGGCCGGCAGTGTTTTATGGCTACACCTTC
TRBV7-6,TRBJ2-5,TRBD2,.,CASSLAMPSGMTFPQETQYF,TGTGCCAGCAGCTTAGCGATGCCTAGCGGGATGACCTTCCCTCAAGAGACCCAGTACTTC
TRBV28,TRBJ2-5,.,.,CASSFRGWETQYF,TGTGCCAGCAGTTTCAGGGGTTGGGAGACCCAGTACTTC
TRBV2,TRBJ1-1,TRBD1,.,CASSGQGLVNTEAFF,TGTGCCAGCAGTGGACAGGGGTTGGTGAACACTGAAGCTTTCTTT
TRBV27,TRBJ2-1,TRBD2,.,CASSLVFGAGGSNEQFF,TGTGCCAGCAGTTTAGTGTTTGGAGCGGGAGGTTCCAATGAGCAGTTCTTC
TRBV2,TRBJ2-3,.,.,CASSPSPTSQYF,TGTGCCAGCAGCCCCTCGCCGACATCGCAGTATTTT
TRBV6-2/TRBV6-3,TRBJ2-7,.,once,CASSYPGSQWHEQYF,TGTGCCAGCAGTTACCCCGGGTCCCAATGGCACGAGCAGTACTTC
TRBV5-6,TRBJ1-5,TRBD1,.,CASSFGDRVSQQPQHF,TGTGCCAGCAGCTTCGGCGACAGGGTGTCGCAACAGCCCCAGCATTTT
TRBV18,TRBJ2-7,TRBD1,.,CASSPLGQGFSYEQYF,TGTGCCAGCTCACCGCTTGGACAGGGGTTTTCCTACGAGCAGTACTTC
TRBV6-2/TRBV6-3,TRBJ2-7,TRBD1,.,CASSYGQGDEQYF,TGTGCCAGCAGTTACGGACAGGGGGACGAGCAGTACTTC
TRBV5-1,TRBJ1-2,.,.,CASSPGTNYGYTF,TGCGCCAGCAGCCCGGGGACAAACTATGGCTACACCTTC
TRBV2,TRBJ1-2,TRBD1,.,CANRKRGTGLYGYTF,TGTGCCAACCGAAAGAGGGGGACAGGACTCTATGGCTACACCTTC
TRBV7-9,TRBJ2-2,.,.,CASTKNADTNTGELFF,TGTGCCAGCACCAAGAACGCGGATACGAACACCGGGGAGCTGTTTTTT
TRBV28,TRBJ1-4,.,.,CASNGHDAATNEKLFF,TGTGCCAGCAATGGACACGACGCCGCAACTAATGAAAAACTGTTTTTT
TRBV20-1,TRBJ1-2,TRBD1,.,CSASLRDRGLGYGYTF,TGCAGTGCTAGTCTCCGGGACAGGGGATTGGGGTATGGCTACACCTTC